The entry below describes one TCR beta chain. As the starting material, 9.5 to 10 ml of fresh peripheral blood yielded the PBMCs. The data were taken from a study of Graves' ophthalmopathy and Graves' hyperthyroidism. The authors amplified TCR beta CDR3 regions from RNA transcripts. First-round RT-PCR used HTBI primers; second-round multiplex PCR followed. TCRdb re-derived calls from the multiplex PCR reads in MiXCR, one entry per CDR3 protein. This sample has hundreds of thousands of distinct CDR3 sequences, with about 44% found just once. Trimming cost V 2 bases and J 10 bases, with 12 bases left between them. The CDR3 has 13 residues. Germline V gene data show CDR1 as MGHDK and CDR2 as SYGVNS.

The sequence came from an adult man with Graves' ophthalmopathy. Sequenced material: peripheral blood. V usage is TRBV25-1 and J usage is TRBJ2-1; no firm D call. This chain's CDR3 is CASSELGFSEQFF. Here the CDR3 DNA reads TGTGCCAGCAGTGAACTAGGGTTTAGCGAGCAGTTCTTC.